These 25 T cell receptor beta chains share one sample of origin, sequenced in a study of monozygotic twins with cystic fibrosis. This table comes from immunoSEQ multiplex PCR, and its TCRdb copy is limited to in-frame clones, with some not included. There are about 35,000 clones in the sample; approximately 72% occur only once, and 0.75% to 0.85% lies in the top ten. The sample taken for sequencing was blood. The receptor set was obtained from a girl aged 10-17 years with cystic fibrosis.

The rearrangement links TRBV7-2 to TRBJ2-3; D is unclear. CDR1 and CDR2 (germline): SGHTA, FQGNSA. V was shortened by 4 bases and J by 10 bases, with 15 bases between the two germline ends. The CDR3 loop spans 13 amino acids. The CDR3 DNA reads as TGTGCCAGCAGCTCTACGACGTGGGGTCCGCAGTATTTT. It yields the protein CASSSTTWGPQYF. The whole variable domain, remainder taken from reference TRBV7-2 and TRBJ2-3, is GAGVSQSPSNKVTEKGKDVELRCDPISGHTALYWYRQSLGQGLEFLIYFQGNSAPDKSGLPSDRFSAERTGGSVSTLTIQRTQQEDSAVYLCASSSTTWGPQYFGPGTRLTVL.

The chain uses TRBV10-3 and TRBJ2-7; D might be TRBD1 (5 bases). CDR1 and CDR2 from the germline V gene are ENHRY and SYGVKD. With 10 bases removed from V and 4 bases from J, the gap between germline ends came to 11 bases. This CDR3 region has 11 residues. CDR3 amino acids: CATRQSYEQYV. DNA for the CDR3: TGTGCCACGAGACAGAGTTACGAGCAGTACGTC.

This clone was seen once. V and J are TRBV14 and TRBJ2-7; TRBD1 aligns across 8 bases. V gave up 4 bases and J gave up 5 bases; unmatched junction bases: 10. CDR1 is SGHDN, CDR2 FVKESK, per germline. The CDR3 is 15 residues long. This CDR3 is CASSRRQGWFHEQYF. The CDR3 DNA reads TGTGCCAGCAGCCGACGACAGGGGTGGTTCCACGAGCAGTACTTC.

V gene TRBV4-1 combines with J gene TRBJ2-1; 7 bases line up with TRBD2. Looked up from germline, CDR1 is MGHRA and CDR2 is YSYEKL. This CDR3 is 19 amino acids long. V shed 1 base and J 3 bases; nucleotides not matched to a gene: 15. CDR3 region: CASSQGGGAGSGYYNEQFF. The CDR3 bases are TGCGCCAGCAGCCAAGGCGGGGGAGCGGGGTCGGGCTACTACAATGAGCAGTTCTTC.

The rearrangement links TRBV14 to TRBJ2-1; the match to TRBD2 covers 11 bases. V lost 3 bases to trimming and J lost 5 bases; unmatched junction nucleotides: 6. CDR3 length equals 16 residues. Germline loops: CDR1 SGHDN, CDR2 FVKESK. The CDR3: CASSQLGTSGNNEQFF. CDR3 DNA: TGTGCCAGCAGCCAGCTCGGGACTAGCGGAAACAATGAGCAGTTCTTC.

CDR3 nucleotides: TGTGCCAGCAGTTCGAACACCGGGGAGCTGTTTTTT. Encoded protein: CASSSNTGELFF. The V call is TRBV6-5, the J call TRBJ2-2; D remains unclear. This CDR3 contains 12 residues. Trimming took 4 bases from V and 0 from J, leaving 0 bases between them. Germline V CDR1 and CDR2: MNHEY, SVGAGI.

The sample holds a few counts of this clone. One junction end disagrees with the germline gene, perhaps due to a read error. CDR3 protein: CSATYLSDTDF. DNA for the CDR3: TGCAGTGCTACTTACCTCTCAGACACCGACTTT. The chain employs TRBV20-1 and TRBJ1-1; D remains unclear. The CDR3 is made up of 11 amino acids. From germline, CDR1 is DFQATT and CDR2 SNEGSKA (reference sequence).

This sequence joins TRBV7-6 and TRBJ1-1; 9 nucleotides line up with TRBD1. This CDR3 spans 15 amino acids. CDR1 and CDR2 (germline): SGHVS, FNYEAQ. J gave up 1 base and V 5 bases, and 5 bases lay outside the gene matches. As DNA, the CDR3 is TGTGCCAGCAGCCCCGTGGGACAGGGGAACACTGAAGCTTTCTTT. Protein product: CASSPVGQGNTEAFF.

This clone was found once. This chain's CDR3 is CASRAEGYSNQPQHF. As DNA, the CDR3 is TGTGCCAGCAGGGCCGAGGGATATAGCAATCAGCCCCAGCATTTT. V is TRBV27 and J is TRBJ1-5; D gene unclear. Trimming took 6 bases from V and 0 from J, leaving 12 bases between them. Germline CDR1 reads MNHEY; CDR2 reads SMNVEV (reference sequence). The CDR3 is made up of 15 amino acids.

This clone was seen more than once but under ten times. The rearrangement links TRBV5-1 to TRBJ1-4; D is unclear. The germline V gene has CDR1 SGHRS and CDR2 YFSETQ. The length of the CDR3 is 14 residues. Trimming removed 2 bases from V and 8 bases from J, with 13 bases in between. This CDR3 reads CASSFWAPGEKLFF. The CDR3 nucleotides are TGCGCCAGCAGCTTCTGGGCCCCGGGGGAAAAACTGTTTTTT.

This clone was observed a single time. CDR3 in DNA: TGCAGCGTTTTGGCAGAGTCTGAGGATACGCAGTATTTT. Protein product: CSVLAESEDTQYF. The chain recombines TRBV29-1 with TRBJ2-3; D remains unclear. Germline CDR1 and CDR2: SQVTM and ANQGSEA. Trimming left V 5 bases short and J 6 bases short, with 15 bases between. This CDR3 comprises 13 residues.

The chain carries TRBV9 and TRBJ2-7; D is possibly TRBD1 (6 bases). Per germline, CDR1 SGDLS and CDR2 YYNGEE. V was cut by 0 bases and J by 3 bases, with 13 bases left in between. The CDR3 has 15 residues. The CDR3 DNA sequence: TGTGCCAGCAGCGTAGGAGGGGGTCCGGTCTACGAGCAGTACTTC. It specifies CASSVGGGPVYEQYF. Full variable domain (missing parts from reference TRBV9 and TRBJ2-7): DSGVTQTPKHLITATGQRVTLRCSPRSGDLSVYWYQQSLDQGLQFLIQYYNGEERAKGNILERFSAQQFPDLHSELNLSSLELGDSALYFCASSVGGGPVYEQYFGPGTRLTVT.

This clone was seen more than once but under ten times. This chain uses TRBV4-3 with TRBJ2-2; 11 nucleotides match TRBD2. CDR1 and CDR2 (germline): LGHNA, YSLEER. V lost 4 bases to trimming and J lost 5 bases; unmatched junction nucleotides: 9. The CDR3 totals 17 residues. This CDR3 is CASSRETSGSGTGELFF. The CDR3 DNA reads TGCGCCAGCAGCCGAGAAACTAGCGGGAGCGGAACCGGGGAGCTGTTTTTT.

This clone was seen only once. The CDR3 is CAWTPDFYEQYF. Written as DNA, the CDR3 is TGTGCCTGGACCCCGGACTTCTACGAGCAGTACTTC. This sequence joins TRBV30 and TRBJ2-7; D perhaps matches TRBD2 (5 bases). Trimming left V 4 bases short and J 3 bases short, with 10 bases between. The length of the CDR3 is 12 residues. Germline-derived CDR1 and CDR2 are GTSNPN and SVGIG (reference sequence).

The chain uses TRBV27 and TRBJ2-5; TRBD1 matches at 7 bases. The CDR3 has 15 amino acids. Germline loops: CDR1 MNHEY, CDR2 SMNVEV (reference sequence). Losses at the gene ends were 5 bases for V and 4 bases for J; bases not matched to a gene: 10. The CDR3: CASSPGQAFIETQYF. CDR3 nucleotide sequence: TGTGCCAGCAGTCCCGGACAGGCGTTTATAGAGACCCAGTACTTC.

The chain uses TRBV5-1 and TRBJ2-7, with 11 bases fitting TRBD2. The CDR3 is made up of 19 amino acids. The V segment lost 0 bases and the J segment 6 bases; nucleotides outside the gene matches: 17. CDR1 SGHRS and CDR2 YFSETQ come from the germline V gene. The CDR3 DNA follows: TGCGCCAGCAGCTTGGGGGGGACTAGCGGAGGCCCCTTCCCCTCCGAGCAGTACTTC. Its protein product is CASSLGGTSGGPFPSEQYF.

The CDR3 spells CASSLQGSSYEQYV. Written as DNA, the CDR3 is TGTGCCAGCAGTTTACAGGGTAGCTCCTACGAGCAGTACGTC. This chain connects TRBV28 to TRBJ2-7, with D maybe TRBD1 (5 bases). Trimming stripped 2 bases from V and 0 bases from J, with 8 bases between. This CDR3 contains 14 residues. In germline, CDR1 is MDHEN, CDR2 SYDVKM.

The chain is built from TRBV13 and TRBJ2-7, with 10 bases lining up with TRBD2. The J segment lost 0 bases and the V segment lost 3 bases, leaving 11 bases of the junction unmatched. Germline V CDR1 and CDR2: PRHDT, FYEKMQ (reference sequence). CDR3 length equals 18 residues. The CDR3 sequence is CASSLGPPLAGDSYEQYF. CDR3 nucleotides: TGTGCCAGCAGCTTGGGACCTCCGCTAGCGGGGGACTCCTACGAGCAGTACTTC. The entire variable domain, with the rest obtained from reference TRBV13 and TRBJ2-7, is as follows: AAGVIQSPRHLIKEKRETATLKCYPIPRHDTVYWYQQGPGQDPQFLISFYEKMQSDKGSIPDRFSAQQFSDYHSELNMSSLELGDSALYFCASSLGPPLAGDSYEQYFGPGTRLTVT.

This clone turned up a few times. The chain combines TRBV28 with TRBJ1-5; D may be TRBD1 (6 bases). The germline V gene encodes CDR1 MDHEN and CDR2 SYDVKM. V was trimmed by 3 bases and J by 7 bases, leaving 13 bases between them. The CDR3 has 14 residues. Here the CDR3 reads CASSFRGDFQPQHF. The CDR3 DNA reads TGTGCCAGCAGTTTCAGGGGAGATTTCCAGCCCCAGCATTTT.

The chain joins TRBV6-6 to TRBJ2-2; no definite D call. Per the germline V gene, CDR1 is MNHNY and CDR2 is SVGAGI (reference sequence). The CDR3 totals 12 residues. V lost 8 bases to trimming and J lost 6 bases, with 10 bases between them. The CDR3 protein is CASVALAGELFF. In nucleotides, the CDR3 is TGTGCCAGCGTGGCTTTGGCCGGGGAGCTGTTTTTT.

This clone was observed a few times. The germline gene is not matched at one end of the junction; a read error may be the cause. V gene TRBV5-4 combines with J gene TRBJ2-3; TRBD1 or TRBD2 may be the D gene (5 bases each). This CDR3 spans 12 amino acids. Germline loops: CDR1 SGHNT, CDR2 YYREEE (reference sequence). CDR3 nucleotide sequence: TGTGCCAGCAGCTCCTACCGGGACCACGTTCATTTT. Residues: CASSSYRDHVHF.

This clone turned up a few times. The chain couples TRBV19 to TRBJ2-4, with D unclear. Trimming took off 3 bases at V and 5 bases at J, with 8 bases between the two ends. CDR3 length equals 13 residues. The germline gives CDR1 LNHDA, CDR2 SQIVND (reference sequence). This chain's CDR3 is CASSIYLENIQYF. The CDR3 nucleotides are TGTGCCAGTAGTATTTACCTGGAAAACATTCAGTACTTC.

The chain links TRBV29-1 to TRBJ2-3; no clear D. This CDR3 contains 13 residues. Trimming took off 0 bases at V and 0 bases at J, with 4 bases between the two ends. Germline V gene sequence: CDR1 SQVTM, CDR2 ANQGSEA. CDR3 region: CSVEEGSTDTQYF. For the CDR3, the DNA is TGCAGCGTTGAAGAGGGCAGCACAGATACGCAGTATTTT.

The chain carries TRBV7-2 and TRBJ1-2, with no clear D. In germline, CDR1 is SGHTA, CDR2 FQGNSA. Between the trimmed V and J ends, which lost 1 base and 6 bases, there was a span of 6 bases. The CDR3 runs to 12 residues. CDR3 residues: CASSLEGNGYTF. The DNA for the CDR3 is TGTGCCAGCAGCTTAGAAGGGAATGGCTACACCTTC.

The chain uses TRBV7-2 and TRBJ2-7, with 7 nucleotides matching TRBD1. The J segment lost 2 bases and the V segment lost 3 bases, leaving 4 bases of the junction unmatched. CDR1 and CDR2 from the germline V gene are SGHTA and FQGNSA. The CDR3 is 14 residues long. CDR3 sequence: CASSFMTGTYEQYF. CDR3 in DNA: TGTGCCAGCAGCTTTATGACAGGGACCTACGAGCAGTACTTC.